These 22 T cell receptor beta chains share one sample of origin, sequenced in a study of cytomegalovirus exposure and HLA in healthy donors. Primers for the PCR totalled 60 Vbeta and 13 Jbeta. Produced via immunoSEQ multiplex PCR; TCRdb's table is partial and in-frame only. The table has over 150,000 clones, roughly 80% seen once. Specimen: PBMCs. The origin of the receptors is a woman aged 45-59 years in good health and CMV-seronegative.

This clone was seen a few times. The DNA for the CDR3 is TGTGCCAGCGGAGGACAGGGGGCAGACTACAATGAGCAGTTCTTC. Its translation: CASGGQGADYNEQFF. The V and J genes are TRBV5-4 and TRBJ2-1; 11 bases align to TRBD1. CDR1 and CDR2 (germline): SGHNT, YYREEE (reference sequence). The trim removed 7 bases at V and 3 bases at J, leaving 6 bases unmatched. The CDR3 runs to 15 residues.

The chain combines TRBV5-8 with TRBJ1-1; 10 bases map to TRBD1. Germline CDR1 SGHTS, CDR2 YDEGEE. CDR3 length equals 12 residues. V trimming: 3 bases; J trimming: 8 bases; junction bases outside the gene matches: 1. The CDR3 DNA reads TGTGCCAGCAGCTCGGGACAGGGGGAAGCTTTCTTT. It encodes CASSSGQGEAFF. Full variable domain (rest looked up from reference TRBV5-8 and TRBJ1-1): EAGVTQSPTHLIKTRGQQATLRCSPISGHTSVYWYQQALGLGLQFLLWYDEGEERNRGNFPPRFSGRQFPNYSSELNVNALELEDSALYLCASSSGQGEAFFGQGTRLTVV.

The chain couples TRBV6-6 to TRBJ2-7; weak D call: TRBD1 (5 bases). This CDR3 is built from 14 residues. Per germline, CDR1 MNHNY and CDR2 SVGAGI (reference sequence). Trimming took 6 bases from V and 0 from J, leaving 12 bases between them. The CDR3 loop reads CASSPGHSSYEQYF. CDR3 in DNA: TGTGCCAGCAGCCCAGGACATAGCTCCTACGAGCAGTACTTC.

This clone appeared once. The chain carries TRBV7-2 and TRBJ1-5; TRBD1 aligns across 8 bases. Looked up from germline, CDR1 is SGHTA and CDR2 is FQGNSA. The length of the CDR3 is 14 residues. With 2 bases clipped from V and 6 bases from J, the junction kept 3 bases outside the gene matches. CDR3: CASSLTGGRQPQHF. The DNA of the CDR3 is TGTGCCAGCAGCTTAACAGGGGGACGTCAGCCCCAGCATTTT.

The J gene is TRBJ2-7, the V gene TRBV18, with 9 bases lining up with TRBD1. This CDR3 has 15 residues. Germline assignment: CDR1 KGHSH and CDR2 LQKENI. V shed 4 bases and J 4 bases; nucleotides not matched to a gene: 8. Here the CDR3 reads CASSRTGGASYEQYF. The DNA of the CDR3 is TGTGCCAGCTCACGAACAGGGGGCGCCTCGTACGAGCAGTACTTC.

By frequency in the sample, this clone is medium-sized. V gene TRBV13 combines with J gene TRBJ2-7, with D tentatively TRBD2 (5 bases). Trimming removed 5 bases at V and 5 bases at J, with 19 bases between. The CDR3 consists of 15 residues. Germline V gene data show CDR1 as PRHDT and CDR2 as FYEKMQ (reference sequence). CDR3 sequence reads: CASSMDGMDHHEQYF. The CDR3 nucleotides read TGTGCCAGCAGCATGGACGGGATGGATCATCACGAGCAGTACTTC.

This clone was counted at least ten times. This chain joins TRBV6-4 and TRBJ1-3; D not resolved. The germline CDR1 and CDR2 sequences are MRHNA and SNTAGT. This CDR3 is built from 12 residues. V gave up 10 bases and J gave up 4 bases, with 11 bases separating them. CDR3 sequence (DNA): TGTGCCACTGAGGATCGGGGAAACACCATATATTTT. Amino acid sequence: CATEDRGNTIYF.

This chain joins TRBV27 and TRBJ1-5; D unclear. The V gene lost 7 bases and the J gene lost 0 bases, with 7 bases spanning the gap. This CDR3 is built from 13 residues. The germline V gene encodes CDR1 MNHEY and CDR2 SMNVEV (reference sequence). The CDR3: CASKFNSNQPQHF. CDR3 DNA: TGTGCCAGCAAATTTAATAGCAATCAGCCCCAGCATTTT.

This clone has a handful of counts. The chain recombines TRBV10-3 with TRBJ1-5, with 10 bases that match TRBD1. CDR1 ENHRY and CDR2 SYGVKD come from the germline V gene. This CDR3 spans 15 amino acids. J lost 7 bases, V lost 8 bases, and 11 bases had no gene match. CDR3 in DNA: TGTGCCATCGGGAGACAGGGGGCCTCGCGACAGCCCCAGCATTTT. Its protein product is CAIGRQGASRQPQHF.

The chain has TRBV27 and TRBJ1-1, with no clear D. The V gene's germline CDR1 is MNHEY and CDR2 SMNVEV (reference sequence). The CDR3 has 13 residues. V was shortened by 3 bases and J by 4 bases, with 9 bases between the two germline ends. This CDR3 reads CASSFLGGTEAFF. CDR3 DNA sequence: TGTGCCAGCAGTTTCCTCGGCGGCACTGAAGCTTTCTTT.

The V gene is TRBV11-2, the J gene TRBJ1-2; D remains ambiguous. Germline CDR1 reads SGHAT; CDR2 reads FQNNGV. V lost 5 bases and J lost 4, with 11 bases in between. The CDR3 is made up of 13 amino acids. CDR3 bases: TGTGCCAGCAGCGTGGCGGGGATCTATGGCTACACCTTC. Translated, it gives CASSVAGIYGYTF. The variable domain in full, completed from reference TRBV11-2 and TRBJ1-2, reads EAGVAQSPRYKIIEKRQSVAFWCNPISGHATLYWYQQILGQGPKLLIQFQNNGVVDDSQLPKDRFSAERLKGVDSTLKIQPAKLEDSAVYLCASSVAGIYGYTFGSGTRLTVV.

Comments on this clone: The same CDR3 also results from other DNA sequences found in this sample. V is TRBV19 and J is TRBJ2-1, with 10 bases fitting TRBD2. Germline loops: CDR1 LNHDA, CDR2 SQIVND (reference sequence). The trim removed 6 bases at V and 4 bases at J, leaving 3 bases unmatched. This CDR3 comprises 14 residues. The CDR3 reads CASSGLADYNEQFF. DNA for the CDR3: TGTGCCAGTAGCGGACTAGCGGATTACAATGAGCAGTTCTTC.

The V and J genes are TRBV6-1 and TRBJ2-7; 10 nucleotides agree with TRBD2. CDR3 size: 12 residues. CDR1 and CDR2 (germline): MNHNS, SASEGT. V lost 7 bases to trimming and J lost 5 bases; unmatched junction nucleotides: 2. The CDR3 bases are TGTGCCAGCAATGGACTAGCGGACGAGCAGTACTTC. This gives the protein CASNGLADEQYF.

DNA of the CDR3: TGTGCCAGTGAAAAGAGCTCCTACAATGAGCAGTTCTTC. Protein: CASEKSSYNEQFF. The J gene is TRBJ2-1, the V gene TRBV19; D call uncertain. Germline V gives CDR1 LNHDA, CDR2 SQIVND (reference sequence). The V end lost 8 bases, the J end lost 0 bases, and 8 bases lay between the germline ends. This CDR3 is built from 13 residues.

The chain combines TRBV7-6 with TRBJ1-5; maybe TRBD1 (6 bases). The V and J ends lost 3 bases and 7 bases respectively, with 10 bases between them. The CDR3 loop spans 13 amino acids. Germline CDR1 is SGHVS and CDR2 is FNYEAQ. The chain's CDR3 is CASSLLQGQPQHF. DNA of the CDR3: TGTGCCAGCAGCTTGTTACAGGGCCAGCCCCAGCATTTT.

The chain carries TRBV4-3 and TRBJ2-2; 7 bases are shared with TRBD1. J was trimmed by 7 bases and V by 5 bases; bases with no gene match: 19. Germline assignment: CDR1 LGHNA and CDR2 YSLEER. This CDR3 is built from 18 residues. CDR3 nucleotide sequence: TGCGCCAGCAGCGACTCCCTCTACAGGGGAAGTAGTATCGGGGAGCTGTTTTTT. As protein: CASSDSLYRGSSIGELFF.

This chain links TRBV15 with TRBJ2-7; the D is unclear. Germline V lookup: CDR1 LNHNV, CDR2 YYDKDF (reference sequence). V lost 0 bases and J 4 bases, leaving 13 bases between the germline ends. This CDR3 is built from 15 residues. CDR3 nucleotides: TGTGCCACCAGCAGAGATTCATGGGCAGGTTACGAGCAGTACTTC. The encoded protein is CATSRDSWAGYEQYF. The full variable domain, rest sourced from reference TRBV15 and TRBJ2-7, is DAMVIQNPRYQVTQFGKPVTLSCSQTLNHNVMYWYQQKSSQAPKLLFHYYDKDFNNEADTPDNFQSRRPNTSFCFLDIRSPGLGDTAMYLCATSRDSWAGYEQYFGPGTRLTVT.

The chain has TRBV7-2 and TRBJ1-1, with TRBD1 identical over 8 bases. The V segment lost 5 bases and the J segment 0 bases; nucleotides outside the gene matches: 8. Looked up from germline, CDR1 is SGHTA and CDR2 is FQGNSA. The length of the CDR3 is 16 residues. The CDR3, as DNA: TGTGCCAGCAGCCCCCGGACAGGGCCCATGAACACTGAAGCTTTCTTT. Protein: CASSPRTGPMNTEAFF.

DNA of the CDR3: TGTGCCAGCAGTTTCCGCGCCCTCGGTGCTAGCGGGAACGAGCAGTACTTC. Amino acid sequence: CASSFRALGASGNEQYF. The V and J genes are TRBV27 and TRBJ2-7; 9 bases are shared with TRBD2. Germline CDR1 and CDR2: MNHEY and SMNVEV (reference sequence). Unmatched junction bases numbered 14, after V lost 3 bases and J lost 5 bases. CDR3 length: 17 amino acids.

This chain uses TRBV6-1 with TRBJ2-5, with D possibly matching TRBD1 (5 bases). CDR3 length equals 14 residues. In germline, CDR1 is MNHNS, CDR2 SASEGT. Trimming shortened V by 5 bases and J by 2 bases, and 12 bases separated the two germline ends. CDR3 bases: TGTGCCAGCAGTCCATACGACAGACAAGAGACCCAGTACTTC. Protein sequence: CASSPYDRQETQYF.

The CDR3 DNA reads TGTGCCAGCAGCTTTTTTGGGTTAGGGGACACCGGGGAGCTGTTTTTT. This encodes CASSFFGLGDTGELFF. The V call is TRBV5-6, the J call TRBJ2-2, with TRBD1 as a possible D gene (5 bases). The germline V and J ends were trimmed by 2 bases and 3 bases, with 14 bases remaining between them. From germline, CDR1 is SGHDT and CDR2 YYEEEE. The CDR3 totals 16 residues.

This sequence joins TRBV5-5 and TRBJ1-5; 7 bases line up with TRBD1. V lost 4 bases, J lost 3 bases, and 7 bases stayed unmatched. The length of the CDR3 is 15 residues. Looked up from germline, CDR1 is SGHKS and CDR2 is YYEKEE (reference sequence). The CDR3 protein is CASSLRTGVNQPQHF. CDR3 nucleotides: TGTGCCAGCAGCCTGAGGACAGGTGTCAATCAGCCCCAGCATTTT.